This entry lists 10 T cell receptor beta chains sequenced from one sample in a study of Graves' ophthalmopathy and Graves' hyperthyroidism. Scientists amplified the TCR beta CDR3 regions from RNA transcripts. The library came from an HTBI-primed first-round RT-PCR and a second-round multiplex PCR. TCRdb fed the multiplex PCR reads into MiXCR, producing one record per CDR3 protein. Of 500,000 to 700,000 distinct CDR3 sequences listed, about 35% are singletons. The sample was peripheral blood or thyroid tissue (not recorded which). The receptors here all came from an adult man with Graves' hyperthyroidism.

This clonotype turned up a few times. The chain uses TRBV7-9 and TRBJ2-5, with D perhaps TRBD1 (6 bases). The V gene's germline CDR1 is SEHNR and CDR2 FQNEAQ (reference sequence). Between the trimmed V and J ends, which lost 7 bases and 2 bases, there was a span of 14 bases. The CDR3 length is 14 residues. Here the CDR3 reads CASTRQGMQETQYF. The CDR3, as DNA: TGTGCCAGCACCAGGCAGGGGATGCAAGAGACCCAGTACTTC.

The chain employs TRBV27 and TRBJ2-2; TRBD1 agrees at 8 bases. Germline V gene data show CDR1 as MNHEY and CDR2 as SMNVEV (reference sequence). The CDR3 sequence is 16 residues long. The V gene end was trimmed by 5 bases and the J gene end by 1 base; junction bases not matched to a gene: 6. CDR3 residues: CASSPLDRGNTGELFF. DNA of the CDR3: TGTGCCAGCAGTCCCCTAGACAGGGGGAACACCGGGGAGCTGTTTTTT.

This clonotype was picked up many times. The rearrangement joins TRBV12-3 or TRBV12-4 to TRBJ2-5; D might be TRBD1 or TRBD2, each matching 5 bases. The CDR3 has 14 amino acids. Deletions cut 1 base from V and 4 bases from J, with 10 bases between. CDR3 protein: CASSLVGVRETQYF. CDR3 DNA sequence: TGTGCCAGCAGTTTAGTGGGGGTCCGAGAGACCCAGTACTTC.

This clonotype is a singleton in its sample. The CDR3 DNA reads as TGTGCCATACTGGGGGCGGACAGGGGGACCCTCGAGCAGTACTTC. It codes for CAILGADRGTLEQYF. The chain employs TRBV2 and TRBJ2-7; 10 bases are shared with TRBD1. This CDR3 has 15 residues. Germline V lookup: CDR1 SNHLY, CDR2 FYNNEI. Trimming cost V 10 bases and J 6 bases; bases outside gene matches: 15. Complete variable domain (other parts from reference TRBV2 and TRBJ2-7): EPEVTQTPSHQVTQMGQEVILRCVPISNHLYFYWYRQILGQKVEFLVSFYNNEISEKSEIFDDQFSVERPDGSNFTLKIRSTKLEDSAMYFCAILGADRGTLEQYFGPGTRLTVT.

This clonotype was seen repeatedly, ten times or more. This rearrangement joins TRBV2 to TRBJ1-2; D not certain. Trimming pared 4 bases from V and 4 bases from J, leaving 13 bases between. The CDR3 covers 14 residues. Looked up from germline, CDR1 is SNHLY and CDR2 is FYNNEI. The CDR3 is CASSAVLTLYGYTF. CDR3 bases: TGTGCCAGCAGTGCGGTCCTTACCCTCTATGGCTACACCTTC.

Note on this clonotype: This could be a read error, since a much larger clone is one nucleotide away. A read error is likely, as this CDR3 ends without the conserved phenylalanine or tryptophan. J is TRBJ1-1 and V is TRBV19; D remains unclear. CDR1 is LNHDA, CDR2 SQIVND, per germline (reference sequence). Trimming removed 5 bases at V and 1 base at J, with 11 bases between. The CDR3 loop spans 14 amino acids. The CDR3 region has the DNA TGTGCCAGTAGTTTTTTCGGGAGGAACACTGAAGCTTTCTCT. Translated: CASSFFGRNTEAFS.

Only a few counts were recorded for this clonotype. The J gene is TRBJ2-7, the V gene TRBV2, with D tentatively TRBD1 or TRBD2 (5 bases each). The germline gives CDR1 SNHLY, CDR2 FYNNEI. The V and J ends lost 8 bases and 0 bases respectively, with 23 bases between them. This CDR3 has 17 amino acids. The CDR3 sequence is CASSPYIPGRSSYEQYF. In DNA form, the CDR3 reads TGTGCCAGCTCACCGTACATCCCGGGACGGAGCTCCTACGAGCAGTACTTC.

This clonotype showed up many times. The rearrangement uses TRBV7-2 and TRBJ2-2; D may be TRBD1 or TRBD2 (5 bases each). This CDR3 spans 15 amino acids. Germline V gives CDR1 SGHTA, CDR2 FQGNSA. V shed 3 bases and J shed 6 bases, with 14 bases lying between them. In DNA form, the CDR3 reads TGTGCCAGCAGCTTTACCGGGACGTCGGCCGGGGAGCTGTTTTTT. It codes for CASSFTGTSAGELFF.

DNA for the CDR3: TGTGCCACCAGTGCTAAATCCGTCGGGAGGGTCGGAAGGGATACGCAGTATTTT. It specifies CATSAKSVGRVGRDTQYF. The rearrangement joins TRBV24-1 to TRBJ2-3; TRBD2 matches 8 bases. J gave up 6 bases and V 5 bases, and 18 bases lay outside the gene matches. Looked up from germline, CDR1 is KGHDR and CDR2 is SFDVKD. This CDR3 has 18 amino acids.

V is TRBV7-2 and J is TRBJ1-2, with D unclear. The CDR3 is made up of 16 amino acids. Trimming shortened V by 1 base and J by 4 bases, and 16 bases separated the two germline ends. Germline V CDR1 and CDR2: SGHTA, FQGNSA. The CDR3 here is CASSLDVTDAFYGYTF. The CDR3 nucleotides are TGTGCCAGCAGCTTAGACGTCACTGATGCCTTCTATGGCTACACCTTC.